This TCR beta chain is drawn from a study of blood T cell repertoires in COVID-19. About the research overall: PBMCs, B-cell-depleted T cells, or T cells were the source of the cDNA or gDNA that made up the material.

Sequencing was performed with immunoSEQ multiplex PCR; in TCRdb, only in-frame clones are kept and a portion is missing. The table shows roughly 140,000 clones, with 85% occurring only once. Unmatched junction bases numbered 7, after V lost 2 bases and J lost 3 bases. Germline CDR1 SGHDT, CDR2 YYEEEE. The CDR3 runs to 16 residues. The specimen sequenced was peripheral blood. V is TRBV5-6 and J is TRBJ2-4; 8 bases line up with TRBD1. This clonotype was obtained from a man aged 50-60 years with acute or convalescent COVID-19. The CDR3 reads CASSFNQGTGKNIQYF. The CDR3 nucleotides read TGTGCCAGCAGCTTCAATCAGGGGACAGGCAAAAACATTCAGTACTTC.